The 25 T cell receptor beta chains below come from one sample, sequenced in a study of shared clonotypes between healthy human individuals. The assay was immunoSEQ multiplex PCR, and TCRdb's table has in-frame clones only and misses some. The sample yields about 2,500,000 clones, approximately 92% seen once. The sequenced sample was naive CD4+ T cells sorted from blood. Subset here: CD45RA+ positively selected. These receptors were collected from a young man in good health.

The CDR3 bases are TGTGCCAGCAGTTCCCCGGACAGGGGTGTCTACGAGCAGTACTTC. As protein: CASSSPDRGVYEQYF. J is TRBJ2-7 and V is TRBV6-5, with 9 bases aligning to TRBD1. The ends lost 4 bases at V and 3 bases at J; junction bases unmatched: 7. This CDR3 contains 15 residues. Looked up from germline, CDR1 is MNHEY and CDR2 is SVGAGI.

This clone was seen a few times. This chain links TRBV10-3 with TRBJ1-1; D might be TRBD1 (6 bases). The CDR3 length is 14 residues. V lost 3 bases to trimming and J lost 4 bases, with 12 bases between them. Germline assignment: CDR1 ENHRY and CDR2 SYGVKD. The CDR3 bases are TGTGCCATCAGTGACGGGGGCTCGGGCACTGAAGCTTTCTTT. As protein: CAISDGGSGTEAFF.

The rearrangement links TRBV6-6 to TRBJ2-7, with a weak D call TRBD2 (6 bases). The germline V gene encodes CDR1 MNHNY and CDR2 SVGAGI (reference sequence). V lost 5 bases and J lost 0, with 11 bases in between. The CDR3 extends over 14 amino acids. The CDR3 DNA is TGTGCCAGCAGTCTAGCGAGAAGCTCCTACGAGCAGTACTTC. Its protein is CASSLARSSYEQYF.

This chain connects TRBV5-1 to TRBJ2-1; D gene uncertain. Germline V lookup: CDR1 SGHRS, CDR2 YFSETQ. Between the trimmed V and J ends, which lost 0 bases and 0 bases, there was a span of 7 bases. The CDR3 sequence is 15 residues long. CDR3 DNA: TGCGCCAGCAGCTTGGCTTTACCCTCCTACAATGAGCAGTTCTTC. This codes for CASSLALPSYNEQFF. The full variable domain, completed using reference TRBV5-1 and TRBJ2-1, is KAGVTQTPRYLIKTRGQQVTLSCSPISGHRSVSWYQQTPGQGLQFLFEYFSETQRNKGNFPGRFSGRQFSNSRSEMNVSTLELGDSALYLCASSLALPSYNEQFFGPGTRLTVL.

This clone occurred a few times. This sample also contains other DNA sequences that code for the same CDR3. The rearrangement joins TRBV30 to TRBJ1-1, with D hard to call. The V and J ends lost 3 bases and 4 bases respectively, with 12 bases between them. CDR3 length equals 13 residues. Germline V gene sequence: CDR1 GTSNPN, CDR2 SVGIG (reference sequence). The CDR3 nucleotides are TGTGCCTGGAGCGTCCGGGGAGGCACTGAAGCTTTCTTT. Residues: CAWSVRGGTEAFF.

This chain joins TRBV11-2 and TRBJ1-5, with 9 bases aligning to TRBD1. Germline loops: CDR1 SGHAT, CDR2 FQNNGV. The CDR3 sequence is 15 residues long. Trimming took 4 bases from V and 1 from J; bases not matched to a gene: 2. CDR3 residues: CASSSGTGSNQPQHF. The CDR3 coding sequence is TGTGCCAGCAGCTCGGGGACAGGGAGCAATCAGCCCCAGCATTTT.

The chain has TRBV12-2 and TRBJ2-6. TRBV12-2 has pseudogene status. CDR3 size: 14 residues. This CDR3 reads CASRLVCGANVLTF. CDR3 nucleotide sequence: TGTGCAAGTCGCTTAGTTTGCGGGGCCAACGTCCTGACTTTC.

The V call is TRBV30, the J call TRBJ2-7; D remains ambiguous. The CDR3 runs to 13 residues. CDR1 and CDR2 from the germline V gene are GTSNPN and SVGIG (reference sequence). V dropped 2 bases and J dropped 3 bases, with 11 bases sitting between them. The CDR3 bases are TGTGCCTGGAGTAATGAGCTCGGCTACGAGCAGTACTTC. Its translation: CAWSNELGYEQYF. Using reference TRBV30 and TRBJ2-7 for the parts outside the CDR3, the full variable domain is SQTIHQWPATLVQPVGSPLSLECTVEGTSNPNLYWYRQAAGRGLQLLFYSVGIGQISSEVPQNLSASRPQDRQFILSSKKLLLSDSGFYLCAWSNELGYEQYFGPGTRLTVT.

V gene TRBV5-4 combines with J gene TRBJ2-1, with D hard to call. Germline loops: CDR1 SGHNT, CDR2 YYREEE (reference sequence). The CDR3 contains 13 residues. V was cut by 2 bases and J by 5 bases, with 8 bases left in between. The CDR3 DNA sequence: TGTGCCAGCAGCTTAGTTACCGACAATGAGCAGTTCTTC. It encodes CASSLVTDNEQFF.

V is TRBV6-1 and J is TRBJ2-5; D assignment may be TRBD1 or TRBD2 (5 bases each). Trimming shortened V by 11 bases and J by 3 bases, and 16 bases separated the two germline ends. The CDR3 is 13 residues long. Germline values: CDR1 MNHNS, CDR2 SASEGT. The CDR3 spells CAVWDWGKETQYF. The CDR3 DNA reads TGTGCCGTTTGGGATTGGGGGAAAGAGACCCAGTACTTC.

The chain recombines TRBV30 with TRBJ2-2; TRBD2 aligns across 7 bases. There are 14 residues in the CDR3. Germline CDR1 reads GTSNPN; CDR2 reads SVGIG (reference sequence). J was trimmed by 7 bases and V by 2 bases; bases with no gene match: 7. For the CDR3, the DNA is TGTGCCTGGAGTCCTCTGGGGGGGGTCGGGGAGCTGTTTTTT. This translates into CAWSPLGGVGELFF. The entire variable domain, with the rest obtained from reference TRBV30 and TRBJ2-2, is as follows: SQTIHQWPATLVQPVGSPLSLECTVEGTSNPNLYWYRQAAGRGLQLLFYSVGIGQISSEVPQNLSASRPQDRQFILSSKKLLLSDSGFYLCAWSPLGGVGELFFGEGSRLTVL.

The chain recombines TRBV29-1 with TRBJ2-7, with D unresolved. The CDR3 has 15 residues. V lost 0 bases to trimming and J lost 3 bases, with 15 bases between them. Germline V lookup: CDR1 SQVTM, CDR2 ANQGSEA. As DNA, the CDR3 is TGCAGCGTTGAAGATCCCAGACATGGAAACTACGAGCAGTACTTC. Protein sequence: CSVEDPRHGNYEQYF.

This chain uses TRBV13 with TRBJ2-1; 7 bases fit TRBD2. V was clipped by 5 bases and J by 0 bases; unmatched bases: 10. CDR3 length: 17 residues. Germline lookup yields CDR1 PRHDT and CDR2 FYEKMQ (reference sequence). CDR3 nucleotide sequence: TGTGCCAGCAGCCCCCTCTCTAGCGGTAGCTCCTACAATGAGCAGTTCTTC. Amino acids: CASSPLSSGSSYNEQFF.

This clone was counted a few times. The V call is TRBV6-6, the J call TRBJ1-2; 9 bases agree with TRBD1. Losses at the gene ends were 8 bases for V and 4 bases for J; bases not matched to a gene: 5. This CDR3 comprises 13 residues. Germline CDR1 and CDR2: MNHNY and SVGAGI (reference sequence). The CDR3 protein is CASLTTGGYGYTF. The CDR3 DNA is TGTGCCAGCCTTACGACAGGGGGCTATGGCTACACCTTC.

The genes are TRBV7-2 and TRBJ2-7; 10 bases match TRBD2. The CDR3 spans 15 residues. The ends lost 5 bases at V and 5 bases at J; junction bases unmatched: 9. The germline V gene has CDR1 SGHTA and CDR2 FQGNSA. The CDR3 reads CASSPRLAGIHEQYF. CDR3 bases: TGTGCCAGCAGCCCACGACTAGCGGGTATACACGAGCAGTACTTC.

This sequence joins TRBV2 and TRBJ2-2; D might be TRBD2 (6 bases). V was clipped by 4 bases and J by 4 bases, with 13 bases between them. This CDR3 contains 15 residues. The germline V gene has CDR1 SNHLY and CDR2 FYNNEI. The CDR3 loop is CASSGGLAATGELFF. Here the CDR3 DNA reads TGTGCCAGCAGTGGCGGCTTAGCGGCCACCGGGGAGCTGTTTTTT.

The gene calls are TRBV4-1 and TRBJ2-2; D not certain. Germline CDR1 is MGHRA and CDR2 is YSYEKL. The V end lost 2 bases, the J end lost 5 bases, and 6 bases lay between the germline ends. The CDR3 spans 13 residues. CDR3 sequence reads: CASSQIATGELFF. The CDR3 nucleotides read TGCGCCAGCAGCCAAATTGCAACCGGGGAGCTGTTTTTT.

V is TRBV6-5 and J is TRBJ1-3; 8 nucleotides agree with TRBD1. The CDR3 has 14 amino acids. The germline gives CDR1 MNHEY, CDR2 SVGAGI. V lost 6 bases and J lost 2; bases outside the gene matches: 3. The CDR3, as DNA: TGTGCCAGCAGAAACAGGGGGGCTGGAAACACCATATATTTT. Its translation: CASRNRGAGNTIYF.

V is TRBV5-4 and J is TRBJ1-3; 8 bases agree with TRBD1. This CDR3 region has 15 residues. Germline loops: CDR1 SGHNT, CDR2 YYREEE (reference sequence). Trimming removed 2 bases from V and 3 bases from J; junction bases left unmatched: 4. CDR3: CASSFPTGDGNTIYF. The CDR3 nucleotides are TGTGCCAGCAGCTTTCCGACAGGGGATGGAAACACCATATATTTT.

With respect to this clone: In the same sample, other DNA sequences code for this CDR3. The CDR3 spells CASSLDRDYGYTF. In nucleotides, the CDR3 is TGTGCCAGCAGCTTAGACAGGGACTATGGCTACACCTTC. The rearrangement joins TRBV5-4 to TRBJ1-2, with 7 positions matching TRBD1. From germline, CDR1 is SGHNT and CDR2 YYREEE (reference sequence). V was clipped by 2 bases and J by 3 bases; unmatched bases: 1. The CDR3 covers 13 residues.

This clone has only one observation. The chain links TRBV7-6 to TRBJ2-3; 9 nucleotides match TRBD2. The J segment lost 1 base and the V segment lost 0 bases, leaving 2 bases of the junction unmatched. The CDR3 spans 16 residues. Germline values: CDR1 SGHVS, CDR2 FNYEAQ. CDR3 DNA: TGTGCCAGCAGCTTAGCTATAGCGGGGGGCACAGATACGCAGTATTTT. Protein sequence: CASSLAIAGGTDTQYF.

The CDR3 protein is CASSDRMDTQYF. DNA for the CDR3: TGTGCCAGCAGTGACCGGATGGATACGCAGTATTTT. The chain joins TRBV6-1 to TRBJ2-3; D not certain. Germline assignment: CDR1 MNHNS and CDR2 SASEGT. The CDR3 totals 12 residues. The V and J ends lost 3 bases and 6 bases respectively, with 7 bases between them.

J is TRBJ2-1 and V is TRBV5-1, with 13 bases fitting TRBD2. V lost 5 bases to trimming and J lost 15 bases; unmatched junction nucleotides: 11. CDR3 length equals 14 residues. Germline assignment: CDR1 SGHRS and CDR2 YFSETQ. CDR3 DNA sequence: TGCGCCAGCAGAACCGGGACTAGCGGGAATAGGTGGTTCTTC. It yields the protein CASRTGTSGNRWFF.

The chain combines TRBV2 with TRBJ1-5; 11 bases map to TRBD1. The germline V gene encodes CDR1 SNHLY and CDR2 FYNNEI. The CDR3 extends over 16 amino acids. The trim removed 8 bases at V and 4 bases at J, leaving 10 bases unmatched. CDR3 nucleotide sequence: TGTGCCAGCCGTCCGGGACAGGGGGTGGTAAATCAGCCCCAGCATTTT. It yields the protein CASRPGQGVVNQPQHF.

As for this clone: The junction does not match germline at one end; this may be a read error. CDR3 residues: CASRLGQAANTEAFF. Here the CDR3 DNA reads TGCGCCAGCAGGTTGGGTCAGGCTGCGAACACTGAAGCTTTCTTT. The chain combines TRBV5-1 with TRBJ1-1; D unclear. This CDR3 spans 15 amino acids. CDR1 is SGHRS and CDR2 is YFSETQ in the germline V gene.